One and the same sample provided the 2 T cell receptor beta chains below, sequenced in a study of blood T cell repertoires in COVID-19. TCRdb keeps only in-frame clones here, not all; method: immunoSEQ multiplex PCR. The table includes approximately 250,000 clones, about 87% detected once. What was sequenced was peripheral blood. These receptors originate from a woman in her 70s with COVID-19, enrolled during active disease.

The chain has TRBV28 and TRBJ2-7, with 8 bases matching TRBD2. CDR1 MDHEN and CDR2 SYDVKM come from the germline V gene. After removal of 6 bases from V and 5 bases from J, the junction contained 15 bases not matched to a gene. The CDR3 is 16 residues long. The chain's CDR3 is CASRARGTRGPDEQYF. CDR3 DNA: TGTGCCAGCAGAGCACGCGGGACTAGGGGACCTGACGAGCAGTACTTC.

The J gene is TRBJ1-1, the V gene TRBV7-2; 9 bases are shared with TRBD1. CDR1 and CDR2 (germline): SGHTA, FQGNSA. The CDR3 has 14 amino acids. The ends lost 5 bases at V and 1 base at J; junction bases unmatched: 2. The CDR3 loop reads CASSQGQGNTEAFF. The CDR3 bases are TGTGCCAGCAGCCAGGGACAGGGGAACACTGAAGCTTTCTTT.